These T cell receptor beta chains were read from a single sample in a study of T cell repertoires in cytomegalovirus infection. TCRdb recomputed calls from the reads with MiXCR, one row per CDR3 protein. The sample lists under 350,000 distinct CDR3 sequences; approximately 10% were seen once. The sequenced material came from PBMCs. The source of these receptors is a human donor in good health (CMV status not recorded). Some clones in this sample may be carry-over from other donors' samples. The CDR3 runs from the conserved cysteine through the conserved F or W. The order of the fields is J gene, V gene, D gene, clone size, CDR3 protein, CDR3 DNA. D genes are given only for firm matches. Some rows have no size entry. The others give once, few or many, or a class for an expanded clone.

TRBJ2-1	TRBV19	.	.	CASSPGNAYNEQFF	TGTGCCAGTAGTCCGGGGAACGCCTACAATGAGCAGTTCTTC
TRBJ1-2	TRBV14	TRBD1	few	CASSRGQGRDGYTF	TGTGCCAGCAGCCGAGGACAGGGTCGTGATGGCTACACCTTC
TRBJ1-1	TRBV25-1	.	few	CASSVSTAYTEAFF	TGTGCCAGCAGTGTATCGACAGCGTACACTGAAGCTTTCTTT
TRBJ1-1	TRBV5-1	.	many	CASSLDSRWAPEAFF	TGCGCCAGCAGCTTGGATTCCAGGTGGGCGCCTGAAGCTTTCTTT
TRBJ1-5	TRBV6-5	.	.	CASSESYSNQPQHF	TGTGCCAGCAGTGAGAGTTATAGCAATCAGCCCCAGCATTTT
TRBJ1-1	TRBV7-3	.	.	CASSWDATSQAFF	TGTGCCAGCAGCTGGGACGCAACCTCCCAAGCTTTCTTT
TRBJ1-2	TRBV7-2	TRBD1	many	CASSLGDSAYGYTF	TGTGCCAGCAGCTTAGGGGACAGTGCATATGGCTACACCTTC
TRBJ2-3	TRBV10-3	.	few	CAILETDTQYF	TGTGCCATCTTAGAGACAGATACGCAGTATTTT
TRBJ2-3	TRBV7-8	TRBD1	many	CASSLDRTDTQYF	TGTGCCAGCAGCCTGGACAGGACGGATACGCAGTATTTT
TRBJ2-3	TRBV7-6	.	.	CASSRGHPVRYF	TGTGCCAGCAGCCGGGGTCACCCCGTAAGGTATTTT
TRBJ1-5	TRBV12-3/TRBV12-4	.	many	CASKLETADLYSNQPQHF	TGTGCCAGCAAGCTGGAGACAGCCGATTTATATAGCAATCAGCCCCAGCATTTT
TRBJ2-1	TRBV5-5	.	many	CASRTDSSYNEQFF	TGTGCCAGCAGGACGGACAGCTCCTACAATGAGCAGTTCTTC
TRBJ2-6	TRBV7-8	TRBD1	many	CASSARDRVFRGANVLTF	TGTGCCAGCAGCGCCCGGGACAGGGTCTTCCGTGGGGCCAACGTCCTGACTTTC
TRBJ2-3	TRBV5-1	.	.	CASSPLPADTQYF	TGCGCCAGCAGCCCCCTACCCGCAGATACGCAGTATTTT
TRBJ1-6	TRBV20-1	TRBD1	few	CSAIPDRGLSPLHF	TGCAGTGCTATACCAGACAGGGGGCTTTCACCCCTCCACTTT
TRBJ2-5	TRBV18	.	many	CASSPQSGSETQYF	TGTGCCAGCTCACCACAGTCGGGTTCGGAGACCCAGTACTTC
TRBJ2-1	TRBV7-2	TRBD1	many	CASSPDREQFF	TGTGCCAGCAGCCCGGACAGGGAGCAGTTCTTC
TRBJ2-1	TRBV6-1	TRBD2	many	CASTLTSGGSNEQFF	TGTGCCAGCACTCTGACTAGCGGGGGGAGCAATGAGCAGTTCTTC
TRBJ1-1	TRBV28	TRBD1	.	CASSLGGQMNTEAFF	TGTGCCAGCAGTTTAGGGGGACAGATGAACACTGAAGCTTTCTTT
TRBJ1-5	TRBV7-9	TRBD1	.	CASSRGKGAVRFSNQPQHF	TGTGCCAGCAGCCGGGGGAAGGGGGCAGTCCGGTTTAGCAATCAGCCCCAGCATTTT
TRBJ1-5	TRBV28	.	many	CASSLSGIRQPQHF	TGTGCCAGCAGTTTGTCAGGGATTCGTCAGCCCCAGCATTTT
TRBJ2-2	TRBV6-2/TRBV6-3	.	many	CASSYGAANTGELFF	TGTGCCAGCAGTTATGGGGCCGCGAACACCGGGGAGCTGTTTTTT
TRBJ2-7	TRBV12-3/TRBV12-4	.	many	CASSFSQISYEQYF	TGTGCCAGCAGTTTCTCCCAGATCTCCTACGAGCAGTACTTC
TRBJ2-2	TRBV20-1	.	few	CSARDGRTDGELFF	TGCAGTGCTAGAGATGGCAGGACCGACGGGGAGCTGTTTTTT
TRBJ1-1	TRBV29-1	.	many	CSVEVNANTEAFF	TGCAGCGTTGAAGTTAACGCGAACACTGAAGCTTTCTTT
TRBJ1-2	TRBV5-6	.	many	CASSFGPDYTF	TGTGCCAGCAGCTTCGGACCGGACTACACCTTC
TRBJ2-1	TRBV3-1	.	few	CASSQWTGGGEQFF	TGTGCCAGCAGCCAATGGACAGGAGGAGGGGAGCAGTTCTTC
TRBJ2-5	TRBV20-1	.	many	CSARVGVRRDQETQYF	TGCAGTGCTAGAGTCGGGGTCCGCAGGGACCAAGAGACCCAGTACTTC
TRBJ1-2	TRBV28	.	many	CASKGGYGYTF	TGTGCCAGCAAGGGTGGCTATGGCTACACCTTC
TRBJ1-2	TRBV10-3	TRBD1	many	CAISGTGPYGYTF	TGTGCCATCAGTGGGACAGGGCCCTATGGCTACACCTTC
TRBJ1-1	TRBV20-1	.	many	CSARRGAMNTEAFF	TGCAGTGCGAGAAGGGGGGCCATGAACACTGAAGCTTTCTTT
TRBJ2-2	TRBV5-1	.	many	CASSLGQETNTGELFF	TGCGCCAGCAGCTTGGGACAGGAAACGAACACCGGGGAGCTGTTTTTT
TRBJ2-7	TRBV18	.	once	CASSPLKGLGEQYF	TGTGCCAGCTCACCACTTAAGGGTCTGGGGGAGCAGTACTTC
TRBJ2-1	TRBV9	TRBD1	few	CASSEGTVQFF	TGTGCCAGCAGCGAGGGGACAGTGCAGTTCTTC
TRBJ1-5	TRBV20-1	TRBD1	many	CSASKRQGAINSNQPQHF	TGCAGTGCCAGCAAACGGCAGGGGGCGATTAATAGCAATCAGCCCCAGCATTTT
TRBJ1-1	TRBV7-3	.	.	CASSPTGGEATEAFF	TGTGCCAGCAGCCCGACCGGGGGGGAGGCCACTGAAGCTTTCTTT
TRBJ2-7	TRBV12-3/TRBV12-4	TRBD1	many	CASSLVAAGTGTYEQYF	TGTGCCAGCAGTTTAGTAGCGGCCGGGACAGGGACCTACGAGCAGTACTTC